The 5 T cell receptor beta chains below were found in one sample sequenced in a study of blood T cell repertoires in COVID-19. Method: immunoSEQ multiplex PCR; TCRdb's copy keeps in-frame clones and lacks some. Counted here are approximately 28,000 clones, roughly 80% occurring once; the ten biggest clones make up about 16%. The material sequenced was peripheral blood. These receptors were obtained from a woman aged 60-75 years with acute or convalescent COVID-19.

The chain links TRBV5-6 to TRBJ2-4; TRBD2 might be the D (6 bases). V shed 2 bases and J shed 2 bases, with 8 bases lying between them. CDR1 is SGHDT and CDR2 is YYEEEE in the germline V gene. The length of the CDR3 is 14 residues. The CDR3 here is CASSLGGTKNIQYF. CDR3 nucleotides: TGTGCCAGCAGCTTAGGAGGGACCAAAAACATTCAGTACTTC.

The chain combines TRBV5-1 with TRBJ2-3; TRBD1 aligns across 8 bases. Unmatched junction bases numbered 4, after V lost 4 bases and J lost 6 bases. CDR1 is SGHRS and CDR2 is YFSETQ in the germline V gene. The CDR3 sequence is 13 residues long. The CDR3 spells CASSTGQGDTQYF. CDR3 DNA: TGCGCCAGCAGCACTGGACAGGGCGATACGCAGTATTTT.

This sequence joins TRBV24-1 and TRBJ1-4, with D hard to call. The CDR3 is 15 residues long. Germline-derived CDR1 and CDR2 are KGHDR and SFDVKD. The ends were cut back, 2 bases at V and 3 bases at J, with 9 bases in the middle. The CDR3 bases are TGTGCCACCAGTGATTCTAGAAGGTCTAATGAAAAACTGTTTTTT. Translation: CATSDSRRSNEKLFF.

V gene TRBV6-4 combines with J gene TRBJ2-2; D perhaps matches TRBD2 (5 bases). The CDR3 has 14 amino acids. Trimming took off 6 bases at V and 3 bases at J, with 11 bases between the two ends. CDR1 is MRHNA and CDR2 is SNTAGT in the germline V gene. CDR3 residues: CASRRRVDTGELFF. As DNA, the CDR3 is TGTGCCAGCAGGAGGCGGGTGGACACCGGGGAGCTGTTTTTT.

The rearrangement joins TRBV28 to TRBJ2-7; the match to TRBD1 covers 7 bases. The germline gives CDR1 MDHEN, CDR2 SYDVKM. V shed 5 bases, J shed 9 bases, and the junction held 7 bases outside the gene matches. This CDR3 spans 12 amino acids. The CDR3 DNA reads TGTGCCAGCAGTCCACCCAACAGGGGGCAGTACTTC. Its translation: CASSPPNRGQYF.